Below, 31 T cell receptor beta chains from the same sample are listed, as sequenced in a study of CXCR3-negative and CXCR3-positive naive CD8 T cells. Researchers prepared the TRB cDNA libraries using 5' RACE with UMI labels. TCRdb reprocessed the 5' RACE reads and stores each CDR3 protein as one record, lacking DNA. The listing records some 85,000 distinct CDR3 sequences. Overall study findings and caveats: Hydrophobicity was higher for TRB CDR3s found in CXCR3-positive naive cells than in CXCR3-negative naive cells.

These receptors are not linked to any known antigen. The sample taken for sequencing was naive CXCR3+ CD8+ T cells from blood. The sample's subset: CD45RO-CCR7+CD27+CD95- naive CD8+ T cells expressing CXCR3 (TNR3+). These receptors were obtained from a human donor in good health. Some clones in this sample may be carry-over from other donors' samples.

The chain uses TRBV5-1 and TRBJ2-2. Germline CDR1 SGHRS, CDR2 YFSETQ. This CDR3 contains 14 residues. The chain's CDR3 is CASSFGSNTGELFF.

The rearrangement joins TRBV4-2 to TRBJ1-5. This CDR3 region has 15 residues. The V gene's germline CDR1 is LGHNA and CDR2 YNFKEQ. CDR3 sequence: CASSQDPGGVQPQHF.

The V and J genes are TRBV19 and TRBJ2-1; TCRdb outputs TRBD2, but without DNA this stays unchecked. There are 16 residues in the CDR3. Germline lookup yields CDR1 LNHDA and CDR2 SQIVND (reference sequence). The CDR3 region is CASSRITSGAYNEQFF.

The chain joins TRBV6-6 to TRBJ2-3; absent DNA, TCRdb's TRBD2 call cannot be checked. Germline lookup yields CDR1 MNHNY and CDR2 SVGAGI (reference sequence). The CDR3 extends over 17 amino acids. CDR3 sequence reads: CASSYSIAGGPANTQYF.

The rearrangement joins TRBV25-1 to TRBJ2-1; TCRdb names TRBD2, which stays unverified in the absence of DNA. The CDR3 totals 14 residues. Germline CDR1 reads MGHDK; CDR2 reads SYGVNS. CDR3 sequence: CASAQAALGNEQFF.

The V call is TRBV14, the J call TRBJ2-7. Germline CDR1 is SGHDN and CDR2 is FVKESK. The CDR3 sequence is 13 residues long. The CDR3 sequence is CASSQGRSYEQYF. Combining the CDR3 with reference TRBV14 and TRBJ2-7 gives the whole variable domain EAGVTQFPSHSVIEKGQTVTLRCDPISGHDNLYWYRRVMGKEIKFLLHFVKESKQDESGMPNNRFLAERTGGTYSTLKVQPAELEDSGVYFCASSQGRSYEQYFGPGTRLTVT.

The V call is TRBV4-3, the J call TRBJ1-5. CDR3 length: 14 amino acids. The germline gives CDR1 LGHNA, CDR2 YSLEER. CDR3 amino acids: CASSPSLRNQPQHF.

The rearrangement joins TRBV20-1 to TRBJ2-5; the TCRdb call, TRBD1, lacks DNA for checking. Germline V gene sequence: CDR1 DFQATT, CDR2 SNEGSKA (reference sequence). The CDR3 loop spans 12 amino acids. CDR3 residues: CSARGPLETQYF.

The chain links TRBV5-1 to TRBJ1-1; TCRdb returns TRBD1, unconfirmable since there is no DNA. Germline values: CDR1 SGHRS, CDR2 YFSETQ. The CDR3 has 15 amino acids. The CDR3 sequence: CASSYNTGGSTEAFF.

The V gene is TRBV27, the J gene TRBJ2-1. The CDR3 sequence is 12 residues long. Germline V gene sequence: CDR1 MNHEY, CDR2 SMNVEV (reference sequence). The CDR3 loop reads CAAVSSYNEQFF.

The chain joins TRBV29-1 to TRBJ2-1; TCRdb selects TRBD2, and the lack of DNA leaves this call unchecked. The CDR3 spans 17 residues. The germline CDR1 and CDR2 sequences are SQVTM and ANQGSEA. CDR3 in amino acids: CSVEGLAGGSSYNEQFF.

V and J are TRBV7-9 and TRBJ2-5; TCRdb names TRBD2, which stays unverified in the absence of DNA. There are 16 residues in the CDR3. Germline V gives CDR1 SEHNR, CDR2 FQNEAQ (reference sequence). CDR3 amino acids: CASSPPWGRAQETQYF.

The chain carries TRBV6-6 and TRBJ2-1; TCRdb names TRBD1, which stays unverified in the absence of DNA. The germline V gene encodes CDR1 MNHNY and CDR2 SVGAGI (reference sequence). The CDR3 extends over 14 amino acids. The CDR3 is CASSYRAGTDEQFF.

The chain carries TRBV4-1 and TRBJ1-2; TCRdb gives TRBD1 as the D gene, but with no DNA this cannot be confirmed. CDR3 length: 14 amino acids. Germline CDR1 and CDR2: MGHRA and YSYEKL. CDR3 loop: CASSQEQGVYGYTF.

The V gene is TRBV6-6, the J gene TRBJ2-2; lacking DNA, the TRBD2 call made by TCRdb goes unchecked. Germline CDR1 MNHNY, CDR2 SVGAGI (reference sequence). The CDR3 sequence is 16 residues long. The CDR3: CASSTLAGEYTGELFF.

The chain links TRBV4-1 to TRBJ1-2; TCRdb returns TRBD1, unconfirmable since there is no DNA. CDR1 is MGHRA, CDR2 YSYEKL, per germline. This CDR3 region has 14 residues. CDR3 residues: CASSQRQGDYGYTF.

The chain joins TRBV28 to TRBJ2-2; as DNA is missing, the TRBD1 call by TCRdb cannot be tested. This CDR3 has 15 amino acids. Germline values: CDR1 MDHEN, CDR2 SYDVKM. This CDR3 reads CASSLAIGATGELFF.

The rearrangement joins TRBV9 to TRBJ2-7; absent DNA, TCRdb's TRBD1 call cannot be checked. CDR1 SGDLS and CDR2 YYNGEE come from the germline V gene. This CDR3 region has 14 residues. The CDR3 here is CASSGAGSSYEQYF.

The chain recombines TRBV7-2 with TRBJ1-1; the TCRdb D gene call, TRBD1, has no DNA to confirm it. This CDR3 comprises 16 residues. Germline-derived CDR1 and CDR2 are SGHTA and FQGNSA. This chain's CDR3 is CASSLGLQGPSTEAFF.

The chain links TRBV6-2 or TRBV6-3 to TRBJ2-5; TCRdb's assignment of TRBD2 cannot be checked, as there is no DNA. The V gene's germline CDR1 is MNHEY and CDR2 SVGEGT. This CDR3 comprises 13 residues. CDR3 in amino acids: CASSLSEEETQYF.

The CDR3 region is CASSLDPSRYEQYF. The gene calls are TRBV11-2 and TRBJ2-7; there is no DNA to check the TCRdb D call of TRBD2. Per germline, CDR1 SGHAT and CDR2 FQNNGV. The CDR3 loop spans 14 amino acids.

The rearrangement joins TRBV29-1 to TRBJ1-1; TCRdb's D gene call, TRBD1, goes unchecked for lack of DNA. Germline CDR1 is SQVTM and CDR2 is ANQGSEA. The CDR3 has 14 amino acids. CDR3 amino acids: CSFQTGRVGTEAFF.

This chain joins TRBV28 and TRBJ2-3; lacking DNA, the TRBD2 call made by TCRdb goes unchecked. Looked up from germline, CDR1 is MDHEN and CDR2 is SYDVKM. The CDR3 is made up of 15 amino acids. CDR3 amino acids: CASSPRGGLVDTQYF.

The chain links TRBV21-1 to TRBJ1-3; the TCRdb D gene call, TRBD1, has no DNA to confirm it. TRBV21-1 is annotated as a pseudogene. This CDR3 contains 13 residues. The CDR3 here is CASSKGRANTIYF.

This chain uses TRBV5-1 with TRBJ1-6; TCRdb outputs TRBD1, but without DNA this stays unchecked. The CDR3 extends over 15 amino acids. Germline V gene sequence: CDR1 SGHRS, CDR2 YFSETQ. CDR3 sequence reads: CASSDGQGFNSPLHF. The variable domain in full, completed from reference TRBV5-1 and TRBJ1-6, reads KAGVTQTPRYLIKTRGQQVTLSCSPISGHRSVSWYQQTPGQGLQFLFEYFSETQRNKGNFPGRFSGRQFSNSRSEMNVSTLELGDSALYLCASSDGQGFNSPLHFGNGTRLTVT.

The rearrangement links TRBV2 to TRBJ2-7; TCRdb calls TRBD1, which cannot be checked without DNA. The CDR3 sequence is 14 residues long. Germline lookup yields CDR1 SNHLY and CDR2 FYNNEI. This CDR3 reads CASRQGQGTYEQYF.

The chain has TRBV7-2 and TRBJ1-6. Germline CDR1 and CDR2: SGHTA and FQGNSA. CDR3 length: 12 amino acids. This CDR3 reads CASYDFDSPLHF.

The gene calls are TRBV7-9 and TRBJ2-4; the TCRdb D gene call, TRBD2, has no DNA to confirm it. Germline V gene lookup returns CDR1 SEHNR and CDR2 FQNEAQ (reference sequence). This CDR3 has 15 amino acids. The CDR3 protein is CASSHGLASKNIQYF.

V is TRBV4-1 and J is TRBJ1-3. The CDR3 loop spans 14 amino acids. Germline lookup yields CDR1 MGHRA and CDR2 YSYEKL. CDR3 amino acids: CASSQDGLMDTIYF.

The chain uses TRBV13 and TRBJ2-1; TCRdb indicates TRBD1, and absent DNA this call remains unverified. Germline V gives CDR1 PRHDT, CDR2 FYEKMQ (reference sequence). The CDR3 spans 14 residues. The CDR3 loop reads CASIGGGVHNEQFF.

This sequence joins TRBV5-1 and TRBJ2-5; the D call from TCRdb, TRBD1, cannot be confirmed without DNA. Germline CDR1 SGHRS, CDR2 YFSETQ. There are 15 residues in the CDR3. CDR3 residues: CASSPWGQGQETQYF.